The source of this T cell receptor (beta chain) is a study of technical replicates of blood from a few donors (TCRdb year 2017). Note on this clone: The antigen it recognizes is unknown. Base quality data are lacking; no much larger clone is found one base away.

Deletion took 2 bases off V and 0 bases off J, with a span of 11 bases between the germline ends. The CDR3 has 16 amino acids, counting the end cysteine and phenylalanine. Only the CDR3 portion is preserved as DNA: 48 bases, with reading frame beginning at the first base. Via the germline V gene, CDR1 is SNHLY and CDR2 FYNNEI. Libraries were made using the immunoSEQ multiplex PCR assay. TCRdb retrieved this table from immuneACCESS and kept in-frame rearrangements only. Not all clones are present; in checked studies, unresolved V genes account for under half, and no reason is known for the remainder. In all, the sample holds around 83,000 clones, and 94% of those were seen once. The biggest ten clones account for about 0.26% of the sample.

The clonotype originates from a human donor in good health. The chain was built from TRBV2 and TRBJ2-1; the D segment cannot be called with confidence. The sample was T cells isolated from PBMCs. CDR3 protein: CASSESGFASYNEQFF. The DNA sequence reads TGTGCCAGCAGTGAATCAGGTTTTGCCTCCTACAATGAGCAGTTCTTC.